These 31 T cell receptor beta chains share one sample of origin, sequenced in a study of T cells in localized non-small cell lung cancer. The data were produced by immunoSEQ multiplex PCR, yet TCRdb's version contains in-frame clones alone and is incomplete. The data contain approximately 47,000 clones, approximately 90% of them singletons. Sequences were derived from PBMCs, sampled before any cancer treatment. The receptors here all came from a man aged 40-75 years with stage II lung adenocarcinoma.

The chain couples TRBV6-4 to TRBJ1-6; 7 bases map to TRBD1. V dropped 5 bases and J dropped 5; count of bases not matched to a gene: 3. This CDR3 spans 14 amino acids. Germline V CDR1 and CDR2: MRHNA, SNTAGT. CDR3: CASSTGQHNSPLHF. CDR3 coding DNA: TGTGCCAGCAGTACGGGACAGCATAATTCACCCCTCCACTTT.

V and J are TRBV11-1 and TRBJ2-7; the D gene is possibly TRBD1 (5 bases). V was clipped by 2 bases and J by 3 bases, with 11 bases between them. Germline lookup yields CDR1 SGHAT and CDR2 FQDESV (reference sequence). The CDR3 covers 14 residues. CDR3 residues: CASSLWQGHYEQYF. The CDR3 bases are TGTGCCAGCAGCTTATGGCAGGGCCACTACGAGCAGTACTTC. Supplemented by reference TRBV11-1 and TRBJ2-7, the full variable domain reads EAEVAQSPRYKITEKSQAVAFWCDPISGHATLYWYRQILGQGPELLVQFQDESVVDDSQLPKDRFSAERLKGVDSTLKIQPAELGDSAMYLCASSLWQGHYEQYFGPGTRLTVT.

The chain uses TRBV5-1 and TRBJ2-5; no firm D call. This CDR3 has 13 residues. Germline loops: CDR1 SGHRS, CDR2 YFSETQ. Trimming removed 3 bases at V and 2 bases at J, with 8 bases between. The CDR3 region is CASSWQVQETQYF. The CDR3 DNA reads TGCGCCAGCAGCTGGCAGGTTCAAGAGACCCAGTACTTC.

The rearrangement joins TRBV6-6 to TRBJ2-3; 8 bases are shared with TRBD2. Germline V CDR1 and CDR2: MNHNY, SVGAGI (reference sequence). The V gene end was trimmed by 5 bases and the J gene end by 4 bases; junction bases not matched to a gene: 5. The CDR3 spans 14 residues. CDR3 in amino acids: CASSQGLAADTQYF. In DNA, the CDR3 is TGTGCCAGCAGTCAAGGACTAGCTGCAGATACGCAGTATTTT.

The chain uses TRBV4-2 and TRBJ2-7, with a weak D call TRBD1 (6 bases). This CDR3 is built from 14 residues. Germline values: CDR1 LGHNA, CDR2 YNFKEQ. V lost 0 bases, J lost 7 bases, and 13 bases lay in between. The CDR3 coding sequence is TGTGCCAGCAGCCAAGACAGGGGCAGGGGAGAGCAGTACTTC. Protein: CASSQDRGRGEQYF.

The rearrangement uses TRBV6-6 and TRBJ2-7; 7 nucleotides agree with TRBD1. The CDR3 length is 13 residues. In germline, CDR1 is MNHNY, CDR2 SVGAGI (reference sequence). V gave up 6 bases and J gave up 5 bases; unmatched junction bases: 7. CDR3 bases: TGTGCCAGCAGCCGTACAGGGGTCCACGAGCAGTACGTC. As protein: CASSRTGVHEQYV.

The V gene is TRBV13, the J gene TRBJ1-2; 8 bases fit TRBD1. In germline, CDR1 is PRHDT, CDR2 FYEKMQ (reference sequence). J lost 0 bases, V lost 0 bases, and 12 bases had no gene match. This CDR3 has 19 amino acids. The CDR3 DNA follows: TGTGCCAGCAGCTTAGGTAGGACAGGGCCGGCCTCAGCTAACTATGGCTACACCTTC. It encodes CASSLGRTGPASANYGYTF.

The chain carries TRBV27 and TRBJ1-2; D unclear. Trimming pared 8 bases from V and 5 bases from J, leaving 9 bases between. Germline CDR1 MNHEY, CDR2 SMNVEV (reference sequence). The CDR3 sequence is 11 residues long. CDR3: CASGLSYGYTF. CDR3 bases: TGTGCCAGCGGGTTATCGTATGGCTACACCTTC.

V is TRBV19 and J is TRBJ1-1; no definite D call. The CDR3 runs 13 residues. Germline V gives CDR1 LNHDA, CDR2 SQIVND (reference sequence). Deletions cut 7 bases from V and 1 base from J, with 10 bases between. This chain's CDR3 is CASTTDGNTEAFF. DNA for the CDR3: TGTGCCAGTACCACGGACGGGAACACTGAAGCTTTCTTT.

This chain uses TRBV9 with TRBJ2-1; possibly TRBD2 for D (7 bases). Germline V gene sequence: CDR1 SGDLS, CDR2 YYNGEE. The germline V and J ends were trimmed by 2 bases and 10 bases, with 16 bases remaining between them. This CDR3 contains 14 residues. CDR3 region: CASSVGAGAREQFF. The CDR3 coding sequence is TGTGCCAGCAGCGTGGGTGCGGGGGCACGGGAGCAGTTCTTC.

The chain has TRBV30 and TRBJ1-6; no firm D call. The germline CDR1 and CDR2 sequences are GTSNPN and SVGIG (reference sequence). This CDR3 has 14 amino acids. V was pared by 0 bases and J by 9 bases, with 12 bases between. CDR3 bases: TGTGCCTGGAGTGTGGCAATTGGGGTTTCACCCCTCCACTTT. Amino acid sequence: CAWSVAIGVSPLHF.

The CDR3 reads CASSTRQEYEQYV. CDR3 bases: TGTGCCAGCAGCACAAGACAGGAATACGAGCAGTACGTC. The genes are TRBV7-9 and TRBJ2-7; D is possibly TRBD1 (6 bases). The V end was cut by 5 bases, the J end by 4 bases, with 12 bases between. In germline, CDR1 is SEHNR, CDR2 FQNEAQ (reference sequence). This CDR3 is built from 13 residues.

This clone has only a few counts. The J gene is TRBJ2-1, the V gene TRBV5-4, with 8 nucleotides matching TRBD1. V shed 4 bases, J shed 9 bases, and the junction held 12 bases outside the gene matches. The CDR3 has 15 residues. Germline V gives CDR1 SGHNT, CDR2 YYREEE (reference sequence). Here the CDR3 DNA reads TGTGCCAGCAGCGTGGACAGGGTGTTTAGGGGTGAGCAGTTCTTC. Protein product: CASSVDRVFRGEQFF.

CDR3 amino acids: CASSQVEGADTQYF. DNA of the CDR3: TGCGCCAGCAGCCAAGTAGAGGGGGCAGATACGCAGTATTTT. This chain links TRBV4-1 with TRBJ2-3; maybe TRBD1 (6 bases). The length of the CDR3 is 14 residues. Germline CDR1 reads MGHRA; CDR2 reads YSYEKL. V gave up 1 base and J gave up 4 bases, with 9 bases separating them.

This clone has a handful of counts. CDR3 sequence (DNA): TGTGCCATCAGGAGGACAGGGGACCATAATTCACCCCTCCACTTT. Its protein product is CAIRRTGDHNSPLHF. The chain carries TRBV10-3 and TRBJ1-6, with TRBD1 matching over 9 bases. With 6 bases clipped from V and 5 bases from J, the junction kept 5 bases outside the gene matches. The germline CDR1 and CDR2 sequences are ENHRY and SYGVKD. The CDR3 runs 15 residues.

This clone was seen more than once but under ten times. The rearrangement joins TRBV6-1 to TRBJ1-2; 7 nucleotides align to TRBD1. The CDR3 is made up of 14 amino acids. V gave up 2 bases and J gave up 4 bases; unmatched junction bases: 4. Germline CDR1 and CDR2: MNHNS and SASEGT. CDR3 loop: CASSEIAGGYGYTF. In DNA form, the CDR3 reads TGTGCCAGCAGTGAAATAGCAGGGGGCTATGGCTACACCTTC.

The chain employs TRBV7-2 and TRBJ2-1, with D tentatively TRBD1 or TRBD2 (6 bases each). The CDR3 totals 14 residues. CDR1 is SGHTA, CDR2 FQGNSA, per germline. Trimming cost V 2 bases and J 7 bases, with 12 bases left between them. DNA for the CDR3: TGTGCCAGCAGCTTAAATACAGGGAGGAATGAGCAGTTCTTC. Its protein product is CASSLNTGRNEQFF.

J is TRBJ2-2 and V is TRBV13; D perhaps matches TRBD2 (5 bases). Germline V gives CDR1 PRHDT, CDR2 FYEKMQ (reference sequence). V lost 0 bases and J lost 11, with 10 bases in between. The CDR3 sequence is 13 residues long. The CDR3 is CASSLGQRTELFF. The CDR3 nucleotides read TGTGCCAGCAGCTTAGGCCAGAGGACTGAGCTGTTTTTT.

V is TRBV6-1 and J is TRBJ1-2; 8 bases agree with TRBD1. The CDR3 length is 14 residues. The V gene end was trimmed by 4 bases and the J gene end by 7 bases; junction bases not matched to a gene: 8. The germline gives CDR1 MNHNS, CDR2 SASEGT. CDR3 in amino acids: CASSVRTGQSGYTF. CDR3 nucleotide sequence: TGTGCCAGCAGTGTCCGGACAGGGCAAAGTGGCTACACCTTC.

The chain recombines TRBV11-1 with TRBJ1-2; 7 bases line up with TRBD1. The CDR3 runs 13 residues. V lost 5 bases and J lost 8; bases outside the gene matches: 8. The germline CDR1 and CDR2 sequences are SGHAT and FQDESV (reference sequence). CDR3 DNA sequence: TGTGCCAGCAGCCTGGCCCGGGACAGCGGCTACACCTTC. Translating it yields CASSLARDSGYTF. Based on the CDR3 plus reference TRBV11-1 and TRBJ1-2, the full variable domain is EAEVAQSPRYKITEKSQAVAFWCDPISGHATLYWYRQILGQGPELLVQFQDESVVDDSQLPKDRFSAERLKGVDSTLKIQPAELGDSAMYLCASSLARDSGYTFGSGTRLTVV.

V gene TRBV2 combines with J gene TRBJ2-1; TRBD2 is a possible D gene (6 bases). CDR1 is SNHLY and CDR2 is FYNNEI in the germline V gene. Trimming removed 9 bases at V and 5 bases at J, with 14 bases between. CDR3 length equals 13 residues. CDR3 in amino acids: CASGRGLNNEQFF. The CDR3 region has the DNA TGTGCCAGTGGACGGGGGTTGAACAATGAGCAGTTCTTC.

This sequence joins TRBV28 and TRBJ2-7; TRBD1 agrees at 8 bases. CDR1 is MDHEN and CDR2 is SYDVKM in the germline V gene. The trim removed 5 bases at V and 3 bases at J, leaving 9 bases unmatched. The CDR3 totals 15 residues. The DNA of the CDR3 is TGTGCCAGCAGTCCTCTCCAGGGGGCGTTCTACGAGCAGTACGTC. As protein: CASSPLQGAFYEQYV.

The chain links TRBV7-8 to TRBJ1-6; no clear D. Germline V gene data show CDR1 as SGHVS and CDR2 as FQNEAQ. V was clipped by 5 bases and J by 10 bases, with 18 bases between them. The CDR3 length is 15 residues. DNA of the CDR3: TGTGCCAGCAGCCCTATAACTTTAGCTGGGTCACCCCTCCACTTT. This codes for CASSPITLAGSPLHF.

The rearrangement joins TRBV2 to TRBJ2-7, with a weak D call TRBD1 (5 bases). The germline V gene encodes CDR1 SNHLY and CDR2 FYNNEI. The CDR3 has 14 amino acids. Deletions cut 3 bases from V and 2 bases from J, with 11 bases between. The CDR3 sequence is CASSENQGAYEQYV. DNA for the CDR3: TGTGCCAGCAGTGAGAACCAGGGCGCCTACGAGCAGTACGTC.

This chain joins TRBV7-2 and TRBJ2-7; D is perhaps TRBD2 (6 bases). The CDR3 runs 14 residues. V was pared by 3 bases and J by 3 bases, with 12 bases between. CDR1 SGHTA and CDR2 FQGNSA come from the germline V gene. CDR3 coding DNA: TGTGCCAGCAGCTTGTTCCGGGACTTCTACGAGCAGTACTTC. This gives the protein CASSLFRDFYEQYF.

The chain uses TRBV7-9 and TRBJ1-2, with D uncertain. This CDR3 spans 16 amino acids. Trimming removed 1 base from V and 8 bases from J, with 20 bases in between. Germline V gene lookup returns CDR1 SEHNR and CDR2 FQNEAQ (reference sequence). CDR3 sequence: CASSLDPATTLRGYTF. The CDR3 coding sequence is TGTGCCAGCAGCTTAGACCCCGCGACAACCCTAAGGGGCTACACCTTC.

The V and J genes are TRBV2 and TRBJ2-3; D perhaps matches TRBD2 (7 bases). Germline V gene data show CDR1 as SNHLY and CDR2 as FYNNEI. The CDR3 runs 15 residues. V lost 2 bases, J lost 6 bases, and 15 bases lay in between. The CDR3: CASSELAGAGDTQYF. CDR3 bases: TGTGCCAGCAGTGAATTGGCGGGGGCTGGGGATACGCAGTATTTT.

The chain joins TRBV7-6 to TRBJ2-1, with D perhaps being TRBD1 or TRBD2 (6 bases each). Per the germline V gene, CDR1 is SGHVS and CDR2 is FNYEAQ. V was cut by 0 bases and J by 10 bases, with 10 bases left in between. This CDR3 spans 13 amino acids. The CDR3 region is CASSLAGGWEQFF. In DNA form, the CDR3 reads TGTGCCAGCAGCTTAGCGGGGGGCTGGGAGCAGTTCTTC.

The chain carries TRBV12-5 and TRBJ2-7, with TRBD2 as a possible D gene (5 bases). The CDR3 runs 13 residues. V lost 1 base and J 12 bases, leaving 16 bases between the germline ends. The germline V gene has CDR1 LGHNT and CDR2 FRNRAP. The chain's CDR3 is CASGLAPGSGGYF. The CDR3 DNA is TGTGCTAGTGGTTTGGCTCCGGGTTCCGGAGGGTACTTC.

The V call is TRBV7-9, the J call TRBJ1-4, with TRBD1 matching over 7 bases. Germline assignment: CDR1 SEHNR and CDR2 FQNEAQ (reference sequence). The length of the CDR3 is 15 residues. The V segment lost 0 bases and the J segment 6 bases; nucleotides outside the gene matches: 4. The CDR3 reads CASSLAPTGHEKLFF. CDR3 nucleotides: TGTGCCAGCAGCTTAGCGCCGACAGGGCATGAAAAACTGTTTTTT.

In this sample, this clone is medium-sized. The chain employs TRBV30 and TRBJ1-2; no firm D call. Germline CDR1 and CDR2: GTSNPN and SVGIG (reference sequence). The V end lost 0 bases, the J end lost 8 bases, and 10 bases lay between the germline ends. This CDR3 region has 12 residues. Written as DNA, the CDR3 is TGTGCCTGGAGTGTAAAAGGGTGGGGCTACACCTTC. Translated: CAWSVKGWGYTF.